Listed below are T cell receptor beta chains from one sample, sequenced in a study of CD8 T cells in Susac syndrome. Using its own MiXCR run on the immunoSEQ multiplex PCR reads, TCRdb lists one record per CDR3 protein. The table includes some 300,000 distinct CDR3 sequences, approximately 89% detected once. Sequencing was carried out using CD8+ T cells from PBMCs. The receptors were sampled from a human donor with multiple sclerosis. CDR3s include the opening cysteine and the closing phenylalanine or tryptophan. D genes are given only for firm matches. For some rows the clone size is stated as once, few or many, or as a class when expanded; others skip it.

clone_size,j_call,d_call,v_call,cdr3_nt,cdr3_aa
once,TRBJ2-4,-,TRBV3-1,TGTGCCAGCAGCCAAGATTTCAGGGGCCGGGACATTCAGTACTTC,CASSQDFRGRDIQYF
-,TRBJ1-2,-,TRBV3-1,TGTGCCAGCAGCCAAGATACCGGCTATGGCTACACCTTC,CASSQDTGYGYTF
-,TRBJ1-5,-,TRBV4-1,TGCGCCAGCAGCCAAGATCCGGGGAGCGAGGGGGGGCAGCCCCAGCATTTT,CASSQDPGSEGGQPQHF
-,TRBJ1-2,-,TRBV6-5,TGTGCCAGCAGTTACTCCGAGGGGGGAGCTAACTATGGCTACACCTTC,CASSYSEGGANYGYTF
-,TRBJ1-5,-,TRBV20-1,TGCAGTGCTAGAGATGGGGGGGCTAGCAATCAGCCCCAGCATTTT,CSARDGGASNQPQHF
once,TRBJ2-1,-,TRBV29-1,TGCAGCGCCCTAGCCTATGAGCAGTTCTTC,CSALAYEQFF
-,TRBJ2-5,-,TRBV6-5,TGTGCCAGCAGTCCGGACAGAGAAGAGACCCAGTACTTC,CASSPDREETQYF
-,TRBJ2-2,TRBD1,TRBV2,TGTGCCAGCAGTGGGACAGGGGGCTACACCGGGGAGCTGTTTTTT,CASSGTGGYTGELFF
-,TRBJ2-7,TRBD2,TRBV7-2,TGTGCCAGCAGCTTAGGACTAGCCACCTACGAGCAGTACTTC,CASSLGLATYEQYF
-,TRBJ2-5,-,TRBV11-2,TGTGCCAGCAGCCCAAAAACAGGGTGGGAAGAGACCCAGTACTTC,CASSPKTGWEETQYF
-,TRBJ2-5,-,TRBV11-2,TGTGCCAGCAGCGAGGAGGGGGCGGAGACCCAGTACTTC,CASSEEGAETQYF
-,TRBJ2-7,TRBD2,TRBV7-9,TGTGCCAGCAGCTTGACGGGAGGAGCCCCGTCCGAGCAGTACTTC,CASSLTGGAPSEQYF
-,TRBJ1-6,-,TRBV5-6,TGTGCCAGCAGCTTCACACAACGAATCTATAATTCACCCCTCCACTTT,CASSFTQRIYNSPLHF
-,TRBJ2-5,-,TRBV4-1,TGCGCCAGCAGCCAAAGGCAGGGTGGGGAGACCCAGTACTTC,CASSQRQGGETQYF
-,TRBJ1-5,-,TRBV19,TGTGCCAGTAGCCCTGTGGGGGATCAGCCCCAGCATTTT,CASSPVGDQPQHF
-,TRBJ2-7,TRBD1,TRBV4-3,TGCGCCAGCAGCCAAGAAATTCGGGACAGGGTTCAGGAGCAGTACTTC,CASSQEIRDRVQEQYF
once,TRBJ2-7,-,TRBV7-9,TGTGCCAGCAGCTTAGTAGGGCAGAGAACCTACGAGCAGTACTTC,CASSLVGQRTYEQYF
-,TRBJ2-3,-,TRBV7-8,TGTGCCAGCAGCGGCGCGTCCGGGACTTCGCCAGATACGCAGTATTTT,CASSGASGTSPDTQYF
-,TRBJ2-1,TRBD2,TRBV14,TGTGCCAGCAGCCAAATAGCGGGAGGGGGAAATGAGCAGTTCTTC,CASSQIAGGGNEQFF
-,TRBJ2-3,-,TRBV15,TGTGCCACCAGCAGGAACCAGGACACAGATACGCAGTATTTT,CATSRNQDTDTQYF
-,TRBJ1-4,-,TRBV25-1,TGTGCCAGCAGTGGACCCGAAAGGGGCTTGGGGGAAAAACTGTTTTTT,CASSGPERGLGEKLFF
-,TRBJ2-7,-,TRBV6-5,TGTGCCAGCAGTTACACTACAGGCACAGAAACTTCCTACGAGCAGTACTTC,CASSYTTGTETSYEQYF
-,TRBJ2-1,-,TRBV20-1,TGCAGTGCTACCGGGACACGCGGGATGATGACCTACAATGAGCAGTTCTTC,CSATGTRGMMTYNEQFF
-,TRBJ1-4,-,TRBV30,TGTGCCTGGAGAAGCGGGGTCGGCACTAATGAAAAACTGTTTTTT,CAWRSGVGTNEKLFF
-,TRBJ1-2,-,TRBV15,TGTGCCACCAGCAGAACCGGGCAGGTCTGTGGCTACACCTTC,CATSRTGQVCGYTF
-,TRBJ2-1,-,TRBV19,TGTGCCACCGGCAAAACGAATGAGCAGTTCTTC,CATGKTNEQFF
-,TRBJ2-1,-,TRBV12-3/TRBV12-4,TGTGCCAGCAGAACCACAGGGTGGGGAGACTCCGGTTACAATGAGCAGTTCTTC,CASRTTGWGDSGYNEQFF
-,TRBJ2-7,TRBD1,TRBV20-1,TGCAGTGCTAGACTAAGGGACAGGGGGACCTACGAGCAGTACTTC,CSARLRDRGTYEQYF
-,TRBJ2-5,TRBD1,TRBV30,TGTGCCGCGACAGGGTCGAGGGAGACCCAGTACTTC,CAATGSRETQYF
-,TRBJ2-5,TRBD2,TRBV13,TGTGCCAGCAGCTTGACTAGCGGGCAAGAGACCCAGTACTTC,CASSLTSGQETQYF
-,TRBJ2-3,-,TRBV2,TGTGCCAGCACCGCTCTTGGGGGAAGTGCAGATACGCAGTATTTT,CASTALGGSADTQYF
-,TRBJ1-5,-,TRBV12-3/TRBV12-4,TGTGCCAGCAGTACAGGACCATTGGGGAGCAATCAGCCCCAGCATTTT,CASSTGPLGSNQPQHF
-,TRBJ2-7,TRBD1,TRBV5-1,TGCGCCAGCAGACCGGACAGGGCCCCGTCCTACGAGCAGTACTTC,CASRPDRAPSYEQYF
-,TRBJ2-7,-,TRBV5-4,TGTGCCAGCAGCTTGTGGTCTTCCGGGAAGGACTACGAGCAGTACTTC,CASSLWSSGKDYEQYF
-,TRBJ1-2,-,TRBV28,TGTGCCAGCAGTTTTGGCAACCTAACTATGGGCTACACCTTC,CASSFGNLTMGYTF
-,TRBJ2-7,-,TRBV20-1,TGCAGTGCTAGAGATTTCAGGGACGGCTACGAGCAGTACTTC,CSARDFRDGYEQYF
-,TRBJ2-6,-,TRBV4-2,TGTGCCAGCAGCCCTTTCAAAACTCCCGGCTCTGGGGCCAACGTCCTGACTTTC,CASSPFKTPGSGANVLTF
-,TRBJ2-5,TRBD1,TRBV5-5,TGTGCCAGCAGCGCCGGGACAGGGACTGGCCAAGAGACCCAGTACTTC,CASSAGTGTGQETQYF
-,TRBJ2-6,TRBD1,TRBV6-5,TGTGCCAGCAGTTACCAGGGGGCAAGGGGGGCCAACGTCCTGACTTTC,CASSYQGARGANVLTF
once,TRBJ2-7,TRBD1,TRBV11-2,TGTGCCAGCAGCTTATGGACAGGGGACCACGAGCAGTACTTC,CASSLWTGDHEQYF
-,TRBJ2-1,-,TRBV21-1,TGTGCCAGCAGCAAAGAGACGAGACAGGGATTCGATGAGCAGTTCTTC,CASSKETRQGFDEQFF
-,TRBJ2-3,-,TRBV6-1,TGTGCCAGCAGTGGGACGTATTTAGAAAGCACAGATACGCGGTATTTT,CASSGTYLESTDTRYF
-,TRBJ2-2,TRBD2,TRBV12-3/TRBV12-4,TGTGCCAGCAGTCCCCCTAGCGGGAGAAGAGGCGGGGAGCTGTTTTTT,CASSPPSGRRGGELFF
-,TRBJ2-5,TRBD2,TRBV13,TGTGCCAGCAGCCTCTTCCTGGGGCGGGGGGACCAAGAGACCCAGTACTTC,CASSLFLGRGDQETQYF
-,TRBJ1-5,-,TRBV20-1,TGCAGTGCTATAGAGGGACTTTATGATCAGCCCCAGCATTTT,CSAIEGLYDQPQHF
-,TRBJ2-1,TRBD1,TRBV4-3,TGCGCCAGCAGCCAAGCAGGGGGCGCCTACAATGAGCAGTTCTTC,CASSQAGGAYNEQFF
-,TRBJ2-7,TRBD1,TRBV3-1,TGTGCCAGCAGCCAGGCAGGGACAGGGAACTACGAGCAGTACTTC,CASSQAGTGNYEQYF
-,TRBJ2-2,TRBD2,TRBV9,TGTGCCAGCAGCGTACGGCGGGGGGGGACCTCGGACACCGGGGAGCTGTTTTTT,CASSVRRGGTSDTGELFF
-,TRBJ1-5,-,TRBV6-2/TRBV6-3,TGTGCCAGCAGCCCCTCGTGGGTGGGCAATCAGCCCCAGCATTTT,CASSPSWVGNQPQHF
-,TRBJ1-6,-,TRBV20-1,TGCAGTGCTATAAAGGGTACATGGTCACCCCTCCACTTT,CSAIKGTWSPLHF
-,TRBJ2-1,-,TRBV29-1,TGCAGCGTACTGCCCTACAGGGTCAATGAGCAGTTCTTC,CSVLPYRVNEQFF
-,TRBJ2-7,TRBD2,TRBV4-2,TGTGCCAGCAGCCAAACGGGACTAGCCTACGAGCAGTACTTC,CASSQTGLAYEQYF
-,TRBJ2-7,-,TRBV28,TGTGCCACCCTGCAGGGGCTAAGCTCCTACGAGCAGTACTTC,CATLQGLSSYEQYF
-,TRBJ2-1,-,TRBV5-1,TGCGCCAGCAGCTTGCTGGGAACCCCCTACAATGAGCAGTTCTTC,CASSLLGTPYNEQFF
-,TRBJ1-1,-,TRBV29-1,TGCAGCGTTGGGCCCCCCTTAGGGGGGTCGAACACTGAAGCTTTCTTT,CSVGPPLGGSNTEAFF
-,TRBJ2-1,TRBD2,TRBV5-1,TGCGCCAGCAGCTCATACCAGGGAGGGACCCTTCTTTACAATGAGCAGTTCTTC,CASSSYQGGTLLYNEQFF
-,TRBJ1-1,-,TRBV19,TGTGCCAGTAGTCCCCCGGGGGCGCGGACTGAAGCTTTCTTT,CASSPPGARTEAFF
-,TRBJ2-5,-,TRBV28,TGTGCCAGCAGCCCGGCACTTCAGTACCAAGAGACCCAGTACTTC,CASSPALQYQETQYF
-,TRBJ2-7,-,TRBV4-2,TGTGCCAGCAGCCAGGCAGGGGGGAAGCGCGAGCAGTACTTC,CASSQAGGKREQYF